One sample yielded the 27 T cell receptor beta chains listed below, sequenced in a study of Graves' ophthalmopathy and Graves' hyperthyroidism. Amplification from RNA transcripts yielded the TCR beta CDR3 regions. Second-round multiplex PCR came after a first-round RT-PCR that employed HTBI primers. TCRdb processed the multiplex PCR reads anew with MiXCR; each CDR3 protein has one entry. The profile covers 350,000 to 450,000 distinct CDR3 sequences, with under 25% appearing a single time and roughly 3% taken by the ten largest. The sequenced sample consisted of peripheral blood. These TCRs come from a woman aged 18 to 35 with stable Graves' hyperthyroidism.

This clonotype came up many times. The V call is TRBV4-1, the J call TRBJ2-7; 9 nucleotides agree with TRBD1. Per the germline V gene, CDR1 is MGHRA and CDR2 is YSYEKL. This CDR3 has 15 amino acids. Trimming cost V 5 bases and J 5 bases; bases outside gene matches: 10. The DNA for the CDR3 is TGCGCCAGCAGCAAATCCGGGACAGGGCCGGACGAGCAGTACTTC. It codes for CASSKSGTGPDEQYF.

This clonotype has ten or more counts. CDR3 nucleotide sequence: TGCGCCAGCAAGAGCGTTGCAGGGTCCTACGAGCAGTACTTC. Translated, it gives CASKSVAGSYEQYF. V and J are TRBV4-1 and TRBJ2-7, with D possibly being TRBD1 (5 bases). V was clipped by 7 bases and J by 1 base, with 14 bases between them. The CDR3 spans 14 residues. Germline V gives CDR1 MGHRA, CDR2 YSYEKL.

This clonotype has at least ten counts. The chain links TRBV13 to TRBJ2-7; 7 bases map to TRBD1. Germline CDR1 reads PRHDT; CDR2 reads FYEKMQ (reference sequence). V was pared by 0 bases and J by 1 base, with 3 bases of the junction left unmatched. The CDR3 is made up of 15 amino acids. The CDR3 spells CASSLGPGQSYEQYF. CDR3 DNA: TGTGCCAGCAGCTTAGGACCGGGACAGTCCTACGAGCAGTACTTC.

This clonotype has at least ten counts. For the CDR3, the DNA is TGCAGTGCGAACCCGGGGGGGGTCGTCCGAGAGACCCAGTACTTC. Protein product: CSANPGGVVRETQYF. The chain joins TRBV20-1 to TRBJ2-5; 8 bases are a match to TRBD2. Trimming cost V 6 bases and J 4 bases; bases outside gene matches: 13. CDR1 and CDR2 (germline): DFQATT, SNEGSKA (reference sequence). CDR3 length: 15 residues.

There are many counts of this clonotype. V and J are TRBV11-2 and TRBJ2-7; 8 bases are shared with TRBD2. V trimming: 5 bases; J trimming: 3 bases; junction bases outside the gene matches: 12. CDR3 length equals 16 residues. The germline gives CDR1 SGHAT, CDR2 FQNNGV. The CDR3: CASSRSLSGAHYEQYF. CDR3 in DNA: TGTGCCAGCAGCCGTAGTCTTAGCGGGGCCCACTACGAGCAGTACTTC.

This chain connects TRBV5-6 to TRBJ2-2, with a possible D match to TRBD2 (5 bases). The CDR3 spans 16 residues. Germline lookup yields CDR1 SGHDT and CDR2 YYEEEE. The CDR3 spells CVCSLYSVANTGELFF. The CDR3 DNA is TGTGTCTGCAGCTTGTATAGCGTAGCGAACACCGGGGAGCTGTTTTTT.

The chain couples TRBV28 to TRBJ2-7, with D possibly matching TRBD2 (5 bases). Trimming pared 3 bases from V and 6 bases from J, leaving 15 bases between. The germline V gene has CDR1 MDHEN and CDR2 SYDVKM. The CDR3 has 14 residues. CDR3 in amino acids: CASSLYGILGEQYF. Written as DNA, the CDR3 is TGTGCCAGCAGTTTGTACGGGATCCTCGGCGAGCAGTACTTC.

This clonotype was picked up many times. The chain is built from TRBV27 and TRBJ2-7; no firm D call. Per germline, CDR1 MNHEY and CDR2 SMNVEV (reference sequence). The CDR3 totals 13 residues. V lost 3 bases to trimming and J lost 3 bases, with 9 bases between them. The CDR3, as DNA: TGTGCCAGCAGTTTCCGACTGTACTACGAGCAGTACTTC. Protein sequence: CASSFRLYYEQYF.

This clonotype appeared many times. The rearrangement links TRBV28 to TRBJ2-7; TRBD1 agrees at 10 bases. The CDR3 runs 14 residues. After removal of 6 bases from V and 1 base from J, the junction contained 3 bases not matched to a gene. Germline CDR1 MDHEN, CDR2 SYDVKM. The chain's CDR3 is CASRRDRGSYEQYF. The CDR3 DNA reads as TGTGCCAGCAGGAGGGACAGGGGATCCTACGAGCAGTACTTC.

As regards this clonotype: A much larger clone sits a single nucleotide away, making a read error possible. The chain employs TRBV11-2 and TRBJ2-5; D is unclear. V was clipped by 3 bases and J by 8 bases, with 16 bases between them. The CDR3 covers 14 residues. Germline V gene data show CDR1 as SGHAT and CDR2 as FQNNGV. The CDR3 region is CASSFPVRGDTQYF. The CDR3 DNA reads TGTGCCAGCAGCTTCCCCGTGAGAGGAGATACCCAGTACTTC.

This chain joins TRBV28 and TRBJ2-3; 10 bases are a match to TRBD1. V shed 3 bases, J shed 6 bases, and the junction held 9 bases outside the gene matches. Looked up from germline, CDR1 is MDHEN and CDR2 is SYDVKM. CDR3 size: 16 residues. The CDR3 region is CASSFPPGQGTDTQYF. Here the CDR3 DNA reads TGTGCCAGCAGTTTTCCCCCGGGACAGGGGACGGATACGCAGTATTTT.

At least ten counts were recorded for this clonotype. CDR3 region: CASSRRTGNYGYTF. The CDR3 region has the DNA TGTGCCAGCAGCCGCCGGACGGGGAACTATGGCTACACCTTC. This chain connects TRBV3-1 to TRBJ1-2; D is ambiguous. V lost 4 bases and J lost 2, with 11 bases in between. The CDR3 sequence is 14 residues long. CDR1 is LGHDT, CDR2 YNNKEL, per germline (reference sequence).

This clonotype was found many times. The gene calls are TRBV9 and TRBJ2-7; TRBD2 might be the D (6 bases). CDR3 length: 14 amino acids. V dropped 0 bases and J dropped 7 bases, with 14 bases sitting between them. Germline CDR1 is SGDLS and CDR2 is YYNGEE. The CDR3 DNA sequence: TGTGCCAGCAGCGTAGCGGGAACTCGGGAGGAGCAGTACTTC. Translating gives CASSVAGTREEQYF.

In this sample, this clonotype turned up many times. CDR3 in DNA: TGTGCCAGCAGCCAAGCACCTAGCGGGAGGGCGGGGACCCAGTACTTC. Protein: CASSQAPSGRAGTQYF. The genes are TRBV14 and TRBJ2-5; 12 positions agree with TRBD2. Trimming removed 1 base from V and 7 bases from J; junction bases left unmatched: 7. This CDR3 is built from 16 residues. The germline CDR1 and CDR2 sequences are SGHDN and FVKESK.

In this sample, this clonotype turned up many times. The chain couples TRBV7-6 to TRBJ1-1; D is unresolved. The CDR3 contains 14 residues. CDR1 is SGHVS, CDR2 FNYEAQ, per germline. The germline V and J ends were trimmed by 5 bases and 1 base, with 11 bases remaining between them. This CDR3 reads CASSSAQRNTEAFF. The CDR3 region has the DNA TGTGCCAGCAGCAGCGCTCAGCGGAACACTGAAGCTTTCTTT.

This clonotype was counted at least ten times. This rearrangement joins TRBV6-2 or TRBV6-3 to TRBJ2-6; unclear D gene. Germline V gives CDR1 MNHEY, CDR2 SVGEGT. V gave up 6 bases and J gave up 0 bases, with 18 bases separating them. The CDR3 contains 18 residues. CDR3 protein: CASRQSRASYSGANVLTF. In nucleotides, the CDR3 is TGTGCCAGCAGACAAAGCCGTGCCAGCTACTCTGGGGCCAACGTCCTGACTTTC.

For this clonotype: This may stem from a read error, because a much larger clone lies one nucleotide away. The chain links TRBV29-1 to TRBJ2-5; D is perhaps TRBD1 (6 bases). Trimming cost V 6 bases and J 7 bases, with 18 bases left between them. The CDR3 runs 13 residues. Germline V gives CDR1 SQVTM, CDR2 ANQGSEA. The CDR3 protein is CSVRLTGEATQYF. For the CDR3, the DNA is TGCAGCGTCCGTTTGACAGGCGAAGCGACCCAGTACTTC.

At least ten counts were recorded for this clonotype. The CDR3 nucleotides read TGTGCCAGCAGCCATGGCATTCAGGGGAATAGCAATCAGCCCCAGCATTTT. This encodes CASSHGIQGNSNQPQHF. V is TRBV4-2 and J is TRBJ1-5; maybe TRBD1 (6 bases). V lost 3 bases and J lost 0, with 15 bases in between. Per germline, CDR1 LGHNA and CDR2 YNFKEQ. This CDR3 spans 17 amino acids.

The chain employs TRBV6-2 or TRBV6-3 and TRBJ1-1, with a weak D call TRBD1 (6 bases). Trimming cost V 9 bases and J 1 base, with 15 bases left between them. Germline V gene lookup returns CDR1 MNHEY and CDR2 SVGEGT. This CDR3 is built from 14 residues. The CDR3 coding sequence is TGTGCCAGTTCGGGGGGGACAAAGAACACTGAAGCTTTCTTT. Translation: CASSGGTKNTEAFF.

This clonotype came up many times. J is TRBJ2-7 and V is TRBV28; no clear D. CDR1 MDHEN and CDR2 SYDVKM come from the germline V gene. The V end lost 2 bases, the J end lost 2 bases, and 10 bases lay between the germline ends. This CDR3 contains 14 residues. This chain's CDR3 is CASSLGRTPYEQYF. Written as DNA, the CDR3 is TGTGCCAGCAGTTTAGGACGGACGCCCTACGAGCAGTACTTC.

This clonotype occurred many times. The CDR3 DNA reads as TGTGCCATCAGTGATTTGCAGGGTTATCACGAGCAGTACTTC. Protein product: CAISDLQGYHEQYF. This chain links TRBV10-3 with TRBJ2-7; maybe TRBD1 (5 bases). The germline gives CDR1 ENHRY, CDR2 SYGVKD. The CDR3 sequence is 14 residues long. V lost 3 bases and J 5 bases, leaving 14 bases between the germline ends.

This clonotype was counted at least ten times. The chain is built from TRBV9 and TRBJ1-2; TRBD1 agrees at 10 bases. The germline gives CDR1 SGDLS, CDR2 YYNGEE. The CDR3 has 14 amino acids. Trimming removed 3 bases from V and 4 bases from J; junction bases left unmatched: 3. Here the CDR3 DNA reads TGTGCCAGCAGCGCGACAGGGGGCCTCTATGGCTACACCTTC. It translates to CASSATGGLYGYTF.

This clonotype came up many times. V gene TRBV28 combines with J gene TRBJ1-5; 7 bases match TRBD1. The CDR3 is 15 amino acids. With 5 bases clipped from V and 7 bases from J, the junction kept 11 bases outside the gene matches. Germline V gene data show CDR1 as MDHEN and CDR2 as SYDVKM. The CDR3 is CASSLTGPSNQPQHF. In DNA form, the CDR3 reads TGTGCCAGCAGTCTGACAGGGCCCTCCAACCAGCCCCAGCATTTT.

A remark on this clonotype: A read error may explain this, as a much larger clone is one base away. The V and J genes are TRBV5-1 and TRBJ2-5, with TRBD1 matching over 11 bases. The CDR3 totals 15 residues. Germline CDR1 reads SGHRS; CDR2 reads YFSETQ. CDR3 residues: CASSGARDRGETKYF. CDR3 nucleotide sequence: TGCGCCAGCAGCGGAGCCCGGGACAGGGGGGAGACCAAGTACTTC. The variable domain in full, completed from reference TRBV5-1 and TRBJ2-5, reads KAGVTQTPRYLIKTRGQQVTLSCSPISGHRSVSWYQQTPGQGLQFLFEYFSETQRNKGNFPGRFSGRQFSNSRSEMNVSTLELGDSALYLCASSGARDRGETKYFGPGTRLLVL.

In its sample, this clonotype was seen many times. The rearrangement links TRBV9 to TRBJ1-1; D unresolved. CDR3 length: 12 amino acids. The germline V and J ends were trimmed by 4 bases and 11 bases, with 15 bases remaining between them. Germline V lookup: CDR1 SGDLS, CDR2 YYNGEE. CDR3 coding DNA: TGTGCCAGCAGCCCGGGTGGGTATGTCGCTTTCTTT. Translation gives CASSPGGYVAFF.

The chain joins TRBV7-8 to TRBJ1-5; a possible D gene is TRBD1 (5 bases). The V end lost 5 bases, the J end lost 2 bases, and 16 bases lay between the germline ends. The CDR3 extends over 16 amino acids. CDR1 and CDR2 from the germline V gene are SGHVS and FQNEAQ. The CDR3, as DNA: TGTGCCAGCAGCCCATCCCAGGGTAAAGGCAATCAGCCCCAGCATTTT. Its translation: CASSPSQGKGNQPQHF.

Many counts were recorded for this clonotype. The chain employs TRBV5-1 and TRBJ2-5, with TRBD1 matching 7 bases. Trimming removed 3 bases from V and 7 bases from J; junction bases left unmatched: 6. Germline CDR1 SGHRS, CDR2 YFSETQ. The CDR3 has 13 amino acids. The CDR3 DNA follows: TGCGCCAGCAGCTCGGGACAGAGCGGGACCCAGTACTTC. This gives the protein CASSSGQSGTQYF.